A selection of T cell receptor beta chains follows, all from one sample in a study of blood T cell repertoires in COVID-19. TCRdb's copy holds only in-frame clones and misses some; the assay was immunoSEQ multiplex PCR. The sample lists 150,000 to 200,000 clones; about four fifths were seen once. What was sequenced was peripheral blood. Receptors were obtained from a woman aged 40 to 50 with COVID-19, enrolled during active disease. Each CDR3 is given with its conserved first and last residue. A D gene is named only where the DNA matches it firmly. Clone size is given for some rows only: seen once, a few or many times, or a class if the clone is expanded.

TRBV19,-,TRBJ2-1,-,TGTGCCAGTAGGGAGGACCCCTCCTACAATGAGCAGTTCTTC,CASREDPSYNEQFF
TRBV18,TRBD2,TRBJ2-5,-,TGTGCCAGCTCCCCCGGACTAGCTACCGAGACCCAGTACTTC,CASSPGLATETQYF
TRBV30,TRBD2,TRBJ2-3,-,TGTGCCTCCGAAGGACTAGGCACAGATACGCAGTATTTT,CASEGLGTDTQYF
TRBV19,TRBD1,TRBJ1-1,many,TGTGCCAGTAGCCGACAGGGCATGAACACTGAAGCTTTCTTT,CASSRQGMNTEAFF
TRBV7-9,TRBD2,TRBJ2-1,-,TGTGCCAGCAGCGTAAATAGCGGGAGGGGCCGGAATGAGCAGTTCTTC,CASSVNSGRGRNEQFF
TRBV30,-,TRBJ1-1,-,TGTGCCTGTGACCGCGCGGGGAACACTGAAGCTTTCTTT,CACDRAGNTEAFF
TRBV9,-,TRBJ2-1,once,TGTGCCAGCAGCGTAGCGGGCGGGGGCTCTTACAATGAGCAGTTCTTC,CASSVAGGGSYNEQFF
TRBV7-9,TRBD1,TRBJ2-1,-,TGTGCCAGCAGCACAGGACAGGGGGGCTACAATGAGCAGTTCTTC,CASSTGQGGYNEQFF
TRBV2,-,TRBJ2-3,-,TGTGCCAGCAGTAAAACATCAGGGACAGATACGCAGTATTTT,CASSKTSGTDTQYF
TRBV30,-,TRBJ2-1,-,TGTGCCTGGAGAGGGGTTCCGTCCTACAATGAGCAGTTCTTC,CAWRGVPSYNEQFF
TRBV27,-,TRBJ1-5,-,TGTGCCAGTGGACAGTTAAATCAGCCCCAGCATTTT,CASGQLNQPQHF
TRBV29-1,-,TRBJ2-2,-,TGCAGCGTTCGTTCCGGGGGGAACACCGGGGAGCTGTTTTTT,CSVRSGGNTGELFF
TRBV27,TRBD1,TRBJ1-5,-,TGTGCCAGCAGTAGACAGGGCTACAATCAGCCCCAGCATTTT,CASSRQGYNQPQHF
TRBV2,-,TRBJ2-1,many,TGTGCCAGCAGTGCACGCGGGTTCAATGAGCAGTTCTTC,CASSARGFNEQFF